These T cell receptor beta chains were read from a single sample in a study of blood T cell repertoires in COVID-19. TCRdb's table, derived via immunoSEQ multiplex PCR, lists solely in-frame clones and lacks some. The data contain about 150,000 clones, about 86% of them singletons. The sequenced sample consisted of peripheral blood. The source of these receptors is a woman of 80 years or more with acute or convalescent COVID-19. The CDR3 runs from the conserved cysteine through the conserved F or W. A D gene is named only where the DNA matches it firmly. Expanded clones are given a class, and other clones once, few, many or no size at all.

CDR3nt: TGCGCCAGCAGCCAAGATCGCCGACAGGGTGTCGGGGAAAAACTGTTTTTT
CDR3aa: CASSQDRRQGVGEKLFF
v_gene: TRBV4-1
d_gene: TRBD1
abundance: few
j_gene: TRBJ1-4

CDR3nt: TGTGCCACTAGAATGGGACGGGGGGGCAATGAGCAGTTCTTC
CDR3aa: CATRMGRGGNEQFF
v_gene: TRBV24-1
d_gene: TRBD2
abundance: .
j_gene: TRBJ2-1

CDR3nt: TGTGCCAGCAGGACGACAGGATACAATTCACCCCTCCACTTT
CDR3aa: CASRTTGYNSPLHF
v_gene: TRBV28
d_gene: .
abundance: .
j_gene: TRBJ1-6

CDR3nt: TGTGCCAGCAGCCAGGGCGTGGAGACAGGGGGAGAAAAACTGTTTTTT
CDR3aa: CASSQGVETGGEKLFF
v_gene: TRBV3-1/TRBV3-2
d_gene: TRBD1
abundance: .
j_gene: TRBJ1-4

CDR3nt: TGTGCCAGCACCACGGGGGGGGCTCAGCCCCAGCATTTT
CDR3aa: CASTTGGAQPQHF
v_gene: TRBV6-6
d_gene: .
abundance: .
j_gene: TRBJ1-5

CDR3nt: TGTGCCAGCAGGTGGGGACTATCCTCCTACGAGCAGTACTTC
CDR3aa: CASRWGLSSYEQYF
v_gene: TRBV7-8
d_gene: TRBD2
abundance: .
j_gene: TRBJ2-7

CDR3nt: TGCGCCAGCAGTGACCGGACAGGGAGAAACACTGAAGCTTTCTTT
CDR3aa: CASSDRTGRNTEAFF
v_gene: TRBV10-1
d_gene: TRBD1
abundance: .
j_gene: TRBJ1-1

CDR3nt: TGTGCCATCAGGGCCGGGACAGGGTTCGGAAACACCATATATTTT
CDR3aa: CAIRAGTGFGNTIYF
v_gene: TRBV10-3
d_gene: TRBD1
abundance: .
j_gene: TRBJ1-3

CDR3nt: TGTGCCAGCAGCTTCGGGGGGGCACATTCATACGAGCAGTACTTC
CDR3aa: CASSFGGAHSYEQYF
v_gene: TRBV7-9
d_gene: TRBD2
abundance: .
j_gene: TRBJ2-7

CDR3nt: TGTGCCAGCTCACCGTCAGGGGGCTCTGGAAACACCATATATTTT
CDR3aa: CASSPSGGSGNTIYF
v_gene: TRBV18
d_gene: TRBD1
abundance: .
j_gene: TRBJ1-3

CDR3nt: TGTGCCAGCAGCTTTACAGGGGATCAGCCCCAGCATTTT
CDR3aa: CASSFTGDQPQHF
v_gene: TRBV7-9
d_gene: TRBD1
abundance: few
j_gene: TRBJ1-5

CDR3nt: TGTGCCAGCAGTTTGGGACAGGAAAAATACGAGCAGTACTTC
CDR3aa: CASSLGQEKYEQYF
v_gene: TRBV27
d_gene: TRBD1
abundance: once
j_gene: TRBJ2-7

CDR3nt: TGTGCCAGCAGTTGCGCTAGCGGGGCCTACGAGCAGTACTTC
CDR3aa: CASSCASGAYEQYF
v_gene: TRBV6-9
d_gene: TRBD2
abundance: few
j_gene: TRBJ2-7

CDR3nt: TGTGCCAGCAGTCCGCAGGGCGATGGCTACACCTTC
CDR3aa: CASSPQGDGYTF
v_gene: TRBV12-3/TRBV12-4
d_gene: .
abundance: .
j_gene: TRBJ1-2

CDR3nt: TGTACCAGCAGTTACTTAAGGACTAGCATTCAGTACTTC
CDR3aa: CTSSYLRTSIQYF
v_gene: TRBV6-5
d_gene: TRBD2
abundance: .
j_gene: TRBJ2-4

CDR3nt: TGTGCCAGCAGTCCCAACCTATTGTTGGTAAGGGGCAGGTTTGAAGCTTTCTTT
CDR3aa: CASSPNLLLVRGRFEAFF
v_gene: TRBV2
d_gene: .
abundance: .
j_gene: TRBJ1-1

CDR3nt: TGTGCCAGCAGCTTAGAGGGCAGGGATTACGATGAGCAGTTCTTC
CDR3aa: CASSLEGRDYDEQFF
v_gene: TRBV11-2
d_gene: .
abundance: .
j_gene: TRBJ2-1

CDR3nt: TGTGCCAGCAGTGAATATTTTGGGGATTCGGACAGGGGGTTCCATTATAATTCACCCCTCCACTTT
CDR3aa: CASSEYFGDSDRGFHYNSPLHF
v_gene: TRBV6-1
d_gene: TRBD1
abundance: .
j_gene: TRBJ1-6

CDR3nt: TGCGCCAGCAGCTTGGCCGGGGGGGCTGGTCAGCCCCAGCATTTT
CDR3aa: CASSLAGGAGQPQHF
v_gene: TRBV5-1
d_gene: .
abundance: .
j_gene: TRBJ1-5

CDR3nt: TGTGCCAGCAGCCCCCTTGCGGGCGGGCAGGCCGGAGGCTACACCTTC
CDR3aa: CASSPLAGGQAGGYTF
v_gene: TRBV11-2
d_gene: .
abundance: .
j_gene: TRBJ1-2